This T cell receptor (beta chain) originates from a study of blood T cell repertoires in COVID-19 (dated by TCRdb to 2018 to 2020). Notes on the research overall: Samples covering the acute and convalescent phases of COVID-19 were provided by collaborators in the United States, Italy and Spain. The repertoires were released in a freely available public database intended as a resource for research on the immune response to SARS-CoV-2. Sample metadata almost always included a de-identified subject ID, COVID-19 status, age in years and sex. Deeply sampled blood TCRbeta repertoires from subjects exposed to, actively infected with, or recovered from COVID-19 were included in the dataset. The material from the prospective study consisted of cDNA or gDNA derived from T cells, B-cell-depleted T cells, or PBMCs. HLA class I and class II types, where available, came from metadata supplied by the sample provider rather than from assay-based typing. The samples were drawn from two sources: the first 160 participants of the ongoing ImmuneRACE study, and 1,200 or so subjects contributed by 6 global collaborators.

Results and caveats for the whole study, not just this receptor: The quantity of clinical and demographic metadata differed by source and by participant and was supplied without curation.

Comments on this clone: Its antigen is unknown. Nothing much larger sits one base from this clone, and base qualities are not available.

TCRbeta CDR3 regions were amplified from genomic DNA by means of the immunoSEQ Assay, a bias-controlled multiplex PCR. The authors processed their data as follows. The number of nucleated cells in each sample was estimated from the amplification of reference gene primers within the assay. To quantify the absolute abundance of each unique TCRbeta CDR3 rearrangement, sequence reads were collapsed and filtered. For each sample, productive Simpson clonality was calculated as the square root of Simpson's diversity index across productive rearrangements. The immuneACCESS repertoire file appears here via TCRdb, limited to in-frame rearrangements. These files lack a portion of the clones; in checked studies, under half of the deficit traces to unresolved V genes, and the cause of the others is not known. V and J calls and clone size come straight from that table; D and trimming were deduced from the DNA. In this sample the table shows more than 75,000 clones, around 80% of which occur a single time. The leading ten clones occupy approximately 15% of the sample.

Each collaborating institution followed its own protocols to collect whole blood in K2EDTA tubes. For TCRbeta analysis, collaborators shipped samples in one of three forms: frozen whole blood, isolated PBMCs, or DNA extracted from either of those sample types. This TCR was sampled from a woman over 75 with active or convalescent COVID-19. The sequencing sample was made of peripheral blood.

CDR3 protein: CASSLIGRADTQYF. The base sequence is TGTGCCAGCAGCTTAATAGGGAGAGCAGATACGCAGTATTTT. The chain is made from TRBV7-3 and TRBJ2-3, with TRBD2 perhaps the D gene, on 5 matching bases. Deletion took 1 base off V and 4 bases off J, with a span of 9 bases between the germline ends. CDR1 and CDR2, looked up from the germline V gene, are SGHTA and FQGTGA. The cysteine opens and the phenylalanine closes a CDR3 of 14 amino acids. Only the CDR3 portion is preserved as DNA: 42 bases, with reading frame beginning at the first base.